Included here is one T cell receptor (beta chain) sequence, with context. The sample comes from a study of CD8 T cells in Susac syndrome. Trimming stripped 10 bases from V and 8 bases from J, with 23 bases between. The CDR3 extends over 15 amino acids. The RNA input was roughly 0.45 to 1 ug, and it was reverse transcribed with random hexamers. Each CDR3 protein gets one entry after TCRdb re-called the immunoSEQ multiplex PCR reads with MiXCR. The sample consists of 85,000 to 130,000 distinct CDR3 sequences, around 94% of them appearing once. This chain links TRBV12-3 or TRBV12-4 with TRBJ2-2, with D possibly being TRBD2 (7 bases). The material sequenced was CD8+ T cells from PBMCs. The sequence was obtained from a human donor with Susac syndrome. CDR3 nucleotide sequence: TGTGCCACCCTACCGGGGGGACACGTCCGAGGGGAGCTGTTTTTT. This sequence encodes CATLPGGHVRGELFF.